The 8 T cell receptor beta chains below come from one sample, sequenced in a study of cytotoxic CD8 clonotypes in ibrutinib-treated CLL listed by TCRdb under 2021. Preparation of the library involved the immunoSEQ multiplex PCR assay. TCRdb's version of the immuneACCESS table is confined to in-frame rearrangements and falls short of the full clone set. An unresolved V gene accounts for under half of the shortfall where checked; the remainder is of unknown origin. The sample contains roughly 110,000 clones, 58% of them found a single time. The top ten clonotypes cover around 37% of the sample. Per the publication, the time point label means: 20 to 30 months on ibrutinib. The input for sequencing was PBMCs, taken after 24 months of ibrutinib treatment. Source of these receptors: a human donor with chronic lymphocytic leukemia.

This clone was observed a handful of times. V gene TRBV28 combines with J gene TRBJ1-1; D is ambiguous. The CDR3 is made up of 12 amino acids. CDR1 is MDHEN, CDR2 SYDVKM, per germline. The V end was cut by 6 bases, the J end by 2 bases, with 7 bases between. CDR3 sequence: CASSLANTEAFF. In DNA, the CDR3 is TGTGCCAGCAGCTTGGCTAACACTGAAGCTTTCTTT.

This chain joins TRBV2 and TRBJ2-2; no definite D call. The CDR3 covers 16 residues. The germline CDR1 and CDR2 sequences are SNHLY and FYNNEI. V was trimmed by 3 bases and J by 3 bases, leaving 14 bases between them. CDR3 nucleotides: TGTGCCAGCAGTGACCTTGAGGCCCTGGACACCGGGGAGCTGTTTTTT. This gives the protein CASSDLEALDTGELFF.

The chain employs TRBV10-1 and TRBJ2-3, with 11 bases matching TRBD1. The ends lost 5 bases at V and 3 bases at J; junction bases unmatched: 4. CDR3 length equals 15 residues. Germline V gene data show CDR1 as WNHNN and CDR2 as SYGVQD (reference sequence). The CDR3 DNA is TGCGCCAGCAGTACCGGGACAGGGGGGACAGATACGCAGTATTTT. Protein: CASSTGTGGTDTQYF.

A few counts support this clone. The chain couples TRBV30 to TRBJ2-7, with D unresolved. The germline V and J ends were trimmed by 5 bases and 0 bases, with 11 bases remaining between them. CDR1 GTSNPN and CDR2 SVGIG come from the germline V gene (reference sequence). The CDR3 runs 13 residues. The CDR3 DNA sequence: TGTGCCTGGCTGAGCAGGAACTCCTACGAGCAGTACTTC. Protein product: CAWLSRNSYEQYF.

The CDR3 sequence: CASLAGQGETQYF. The CDR3 DNA follows: TGTGCCAGCCTGGCAGGACAGGGAGAGACCCAGTACTTC. The chain uses TRBV2 and TRBJ2-5; 8 positions agree with TRBD1. Germline V gene lookup returns CDR1 SNHLY and CDR2 FYNNEI. This CDR3 spans 13 amino acids. J lost 4 bases, V lost 8 bases, and 6 bases had no gene match.

The gene calls are TRBV27 and TRBJ1-2, with D hard to call. Trimming pared 4 bases from V and 0 bases from J, leaving 9 bases between. Germline values: CDR1 MNHEY, CDR2 SMNVEV (reference sequence). The CDR3 contains 14 residues. DNA of the CDR3: TGTGCCAGCAGTTCGGCGGCTTCTAACTATGGCTACACCTTC. This codes for CASSSAASNYGYTF.

The chain recombines TRBV6-5 with TRBJ2-3, with 8 bases fitting TRBD1. Germline V lookup: CDR1 MNHEY, CDR2 SVGAGI. This CDR3 comprises 15 residues. Trimming removed 2 bases from V and 8 bases from J; junction bases left unmatched: 9. CDR3 nucleotides: TGTGCCAGCAGTTACCCTGGACAGGGAAGGGGTACGCAGTATTTT. Translating gives CASSYPGQGRGTQYF.

The chain has TRBV29-1 and TRBJ2-1; 8 bases align to TRBD1. The CDR3 has 14 residues. Losses at the gene ends were 6 bases for V and 7 bases for J; bases not matched to a gene: 11. Germline CDR1 and CDR2: SQVTM and ANQGSEA. CDR3 in DNA: TGCAGCGTCCACCCGGGACAGGCACAAAATGAGCAGTTCTTC. Residues: CSVHPGQAQNEQFF.